This T cell receptor (beta chain) comes out of a study of blood T cell repertoires in COVID-19 (dated by TCRdb to 2018 to 2020). Describing the broader study: Samples from collaborators originated in the United States, Italy and Spain and spanned both the acute and convalescent phases of COVID-19. The prospective study material was composed of cDNA or gDNA derived from T cells, B-cell-depleted T cells, or PBMCs. The repertoires were released in a freely available public database meant as a resource for research on the immune response to SARS-CoV-2. Where available, HLA class I and class II types were obtained from metadata supplied by the sample provider rather than from assay-based typing. Sample metadata almost always included a de-identified subject ID, COVID-19 status, age in years and sex. Subjects who had been exposed to COVID-19, were actively infected with it, or had recovered from it provided the deeply sampled blood TCRbeta repertoires that made up the dataset. Samples came from the ongoing ImmuneRACE study (first 160 participants) plus 1,254 subjects from 6 global collaborators. General findings and caveats noted by the study authors: The amount of clinical and demographic metadata varied by source and participant and was provided uncurated.

Whole blood was collected in K2EDTA tubes by collaborating institutions according to the institutions' own protocols. For TCRbeta analysis, collaborators shipped samples in one of three forms: frozen whole blood, isolated PBMCs, or DNA extracted from either of those sample types. About this clone itself: No antigen is known for it. Base qualities were left out, and no much larger clone turns up one base away.

Deletion took 0 bases off V and 7 bases off J, with a span of 19 bases between the germline ends. Per the germline V gene (reference sequence), SEHNR is the CDR1 and FQNEAQ is the CDR2. The cysteine opens and the phenylalanine closes a CDR3 of 17 amino acids. The DNA shown is the 51-base CDR3, in frame from base 1. TCRbeta CDR3 regions were amplified from genomic DNA by means of the immunoSEQ Assay, a bias-controlled multiplex PCR. On the study's bioinformatics: Within the assay, amplification of reference gene primers was used to estimate how many nucleated cells each sample contained. To quantify the absolute abundance of each unique TCRbeta CDR3 rearrangement, sequence reads were collapsed and filtered. Productive Simpson clonality was computed per sample as the square root of Simpson's diversity index over productive rearrangements. TCRdb stores this immuneACCESS table with in-frame sequences only. Part of the clones is absent; in the studies checked, under half of the shortfall reflects unresolved V genes, and no reason is known for the rest. The V and J calls and clone size were taken over from that table, and D and trimming were inferred from the DNA. The sample table contains over 100,000 clones; only one count was recorded for roughly 85% of them. Around 4.2% of the sample lies in the top ten.

The sample was peripheral blood. Here the chain combines TRBV7-9 and TRBJ1-5, with the D gene not clear enough to name. The receptor's source is a middle-aged man with acute or convalescent COVID-19. The CDR3 region: CASSLAFRGRVSQPQHF. The DNA reads as follows: TGTGCCAGCAGCTTAGCTTTCCGGGGTCGGGTAAGCCAGCCCCAGCATTTT. Beyond the CDR3, the reference TRBV7-9 and TRBJ1-5 genes provide the residues; the full variable domain reads: DTGVSQNPRHKITKRGQNVTFRCDPISEHNRLYWYRQTLGQGPEFLTYFQNEAQLEKSRLLSDRFSAERPKGSFSTLEIQRTEQGDSAMYLCASSLAFRGRVSQPQHFGDGTRLSIL.